The 27 T cell receptor beta chains below come from one sample, sequenced in a study of blood T cell repertoires in COVID-19. The data were produced by immunoSEQ multiplex PCR, yet TCRdb's version contains in-frame clones alone and is incomplete. Of fewer than 250,000 clones detected, 86% appear once; the ten largest clones hold around 2.1%. Sequenced sample: PBMCs or T cells enriched from blood (not recorded which). Receptor source: a woman between 50 and 59 years old who had recovered from COVID-19.

Remarks on this clone: In the same sample, other DNA sequences code for this CDR3. The chain links TRBV28 to TRBJ1-1, with D perhaps TRBD1 (5 bases). CDR1 and CDR2 (germline): MDHEN, SYDVKM. The CDR3 is made up of 13 amino acids. V was cut by 2 bases and J by 5 bases, with 9 bases left in between. The CDR3 DNA is TGTGCCAGCAGTTTAGCGGGGGGGACTGAAGCTTTCTTT. Residues: CASSLAGGTEAFF.

The V and J genes are TRBV2 and TRBJ1-5; D call uncertain. This CDR3 comprises 15 residues. Deletions cut 6 bases from V and 0 bases from J, with 12 bases between. Germline assignment: CDR1 SNHLY and CDR2 FYNNEI. In DNA form, the CDR3 reads TGTGCCAGCAGACGAAACAGAGATAGCAATCAGCCCCAGCATTTT. Its translation is CASRRNRDSNQPQHF.

A few counts support this clone. The V gene is TRBV4-3, the J gene TRBJ2-4; TRBD1 aligns across 8 bases. CDR3 length: 18 residues. The junction had 13 bases not matched to a gene; V was cut back by 0 bases and J by 6 bases. Germline V lookup: CDR1 LGHNA, CDR2 YSLEER. For the CDR3, the DNA is TGCGCCAGCAGCCAAGATTTTGCCCCCGCAGGGGGCACAAACATTCAGTACTTC. Protein product: CASSQDFAPAGGTNIQYF.

J is TRBJ1-2 and V is TRBV7-2; possible D gene TRBD1, 5 bases. The CDR3 runs to 13 residues. Per germline, CDR1 SGHTA and CDR2 FQGNSA. V was clipped by 2 bases and J by 8 bases, with 12 bases between them. The CDR3: CASSLHGAEGYTF. The CDR3 DNA reads TGTGCCAGCAGCTTACATGGGGCGGAGGGCTACACCTTC.

V is TRBV19 and J is TRBJ2-7, with 8 bases identical to TRBD1. The J segment lost 6 bases and the V segment lost 3 bases, leaving 10 bases of the junction unmatched. Germline V lookup: CDR1 LNHDA, CDR2 SQIVND (reference sequence). The CDR3 is 15 residues long. The CDR3 loop is CASSMVLAQGGEQYF. CDR3 sequence (DNA): TGTGCCAGTAGTATGGTTTTGGCACAGGGGGGCGAGCAGTACTTC.

The V gene is TRBV9, the J gene TRBJ1-1; the D gene is possibly TRBD1 (6 bases). The germline V gene has CDR1 SGDLS and CDR2 YYNGEE. The ends were cut back, 0 bases at V and 5 bases at J, with 14 bases in the middle. The CDR3 runs to 15 residues. This chain's CDR3 is CASSVGGDRRTEAFF. CDR3 sequence (DNA): TGTGCCAGCAGCGTAGGGGGTGACAGGAGGACTGAAGCTTTCTTT.

V is TRBV2 and J is TRBJ2-1, with 12 bases matching TRBD2. V was clipped by 7 bases and J by 0 bases; unmatched bases: 1. The germline CDR1 and CDR2 sequences are SNHLY and FYNNEI. CDR3 length: 15 amino acids. Written as DNA, the CDR3 is TGTGCCAGCACTAGCGGGGGGGGCTCCTACAATGAGCAGTTCTTC. This encodes CASTSGGGSYNEQFF.

This rearrangement joins TRBV4-3 to TRBJ1-2; D is undetermined. Per the germline V gene, CDR1 is LGHNA and CDR2 is YSLEER. The V gene lost 0 bases and the J gene lost 0 bases, with 14 bases spanning the gap. This CDR3 spans 17 amino acids. In DNA form, the CDR3 reads TGCGCCAGCAGCCAAGATATAGCCGGCGGTACTAACTATGGCTACACCTTC. It translates to CASSQDIAGGTNYGYTF.

The sample holds one count of this clone. The rearrangement joins TRBV29-1 to TRBJ2-1; no definite D call. Trimming cost V 7 bases and J 0 bases, with 16 bases left between them. Germline CDR1 SQVTM, CDR2 ANQGSEA. The CDR3 consists of 15 residues. CDR3 DNA sequence: TGCAGCGCCTCTCGTGCCGTTAGCTCCTACAATGAGCAGTTCTTC. Its protein is CSASRAVSSYNEQFF.

V is TRBV18 and J is TRBJ1-2, with TRBD1 as a possible D gene (6 bases). The V gene lost 0 bases and the J gene lost 2 bases, with 10 bases spanning the gap. The CDR3 length is 15 residues. Germline-derived CDR1 and CDR2 are KGHSH and LQKENI. The CDR3 DNA is TGTGCCAGCTCACCACCGATCCAGGGGAACTATGGCTACACCTTC. Translated, it gives CASSPPIQGNYGYTF.

This chain uses TRBV12-3 or TRBV12-4 with TRBJ2-5; 8 bases agree with TRBD2. V gave up 6 bases and J gave up 7 bases; unmatched junction bases: 7. The length of the CDR3 is 13 residues. The CDR3 is CASRLTSGGTQYF. For the CDR3, the DNA is TGTGCCAGCAGGCTTACTAGCGGTGGGACCCAGTACTTC.

This clone was picked up one time. The gene calls are TRBV5-6 and TRBJ2-2, with 7 nucleotides matching TRBD1. Per the germline V gene, CDR1 is SGHDT and CDR2 is YYEEEE. The V and J ends lost 4 bases and 2 bases, in that order; junction bases with no gene match: 11. CDR3 length: 17 amino acids. Here the CDR3 reads CASSRYVTGANTGELFF. CDR3 nucleotides: TGTGCCAGCAGCCGTTATGTTACAGGGGCCAACACCGGGGAGCTGTTTTTT.

J is TRBJ2-5 and V is TRBV6-5; the D gene is possibly TRBD1 (6 bases). With 2 bases removed from V and 4 bases from J, the gap between germline ends came to 11 bases. Germline V gene lookup returns CDR1 MNHEY and CDR2 SVGAGI. The CDR3 totals 14 residues. CDR3 DNA: TGTGCCAGCAGTTACAACGCAGGGGCAGAGACCCAGTACTTC. Its translation: CASSYNAGAETQYF.

The chain employs TRBV6-6 and TRBJ2-5; 12 bases map to TRBD2. The CDR3 spans 16 residues. Germline CDR1 is MNHNY and CDR2 is SVGAGI (reference sequence). V lost 6 bases and J lost 2; bases outside the gene matches: 7. DNA of the CDR3: TGTGCCAGCAGGGCTGCTAGCGGGGGGGGTCAAGAGACCCAGTACTTC. Translated, it gives CASRAASGGGQETQYF.

The chain combines TRBV3-1 (or the pseudogene TRBV3-2) with TRBJ2-3; 9 nucleotides line up with TRBD2. The trim removed 4 bases at V and 5 bases at J, leaving 4 bases unmatched. CDR3 length: 14 amino acids. Per germline, CDR1 LGHDT and CDR2 YNNKEL (reference sequence). This chain's CDR3 is CASSLGGRGDTQYF. In DNA form, the CDR3 reads TGTGCCAGCAGCCTGGGCGGGAGGGGAGATACGCAGTATTTT.

This chain joins TRBV7-3 and TRBJ2-5; D is uncertain. This CDR3 spans 13 amino acids. Germline V gives CDR1 SGHTA, CDR2 FQGTGA. Trimming left V 6 bases short and J 5 bases short, with 13 bases between. The CDR3 reads CASSLQFGETQYF. CDR3 sequence (DNA): TGTGCCAGCAGTCTACAATTCGGGGAGACCCAGTACTTC.

Note on this clone: The same CDR3 also results from other DNA sequences found in this sample. The genes are TRBV18 and TRBJ1-2; possibly TRBD1 for D (5 bases). The V gene's germline CDR1 is KGHSH and CDR2 LQKENI. The CDR3 has 15 amino acids. Trimming pared 3 bases from V and 0 bases from J, leaving 11 bases between. The CDR3 region has the DNA TGTGCCAGCTCACCGGCCGGACAAGCTAACTATGGCTACACCTTC. This codes for CASSPAGQANYGYTF.

The count of this clone is one. The J gene is TRBJ2-5, the V gene TRBV30; D is unclear. Germline V gene sequence: CDR1 GTSNPN, CDR2 SVGIG (reference sequence). Trimming removed 3 bases at V and 0 bases at J, with 14 bases between. The CDR3 loop spans 15 amino acids. The CDR3 loop is CAWRDMAVYQETQYF. The CDR3 DNA follows: TGTGCCTGGAGAGACATGGCAGTATACCAAGAGACCCAGTACTTC. The full variable domain, its missing parts supplied by reference TRBV30 and TRBJ2-5, is SQTIHQWPATLVQPVGSPLSLECTVEGTSNPNLYWYRQAAGRGLQLLFYSVGIGQISSEVPQNLSASRPQDRQFILSSKKLLLSDSGFYLCAWRDMAVYQETQYFGPGTRLLVL.

The V gene is TRBV9, the J gene TRBJ2-1; TRBD2 aligns across 8 bases. Germline values: CDR1 SGDLS, CDR2 YYNGEE. Germline trimming cut 5 bases from V and 1 base from J; bases unmatched to any gene: 11. There are 17 residues in the CDR3. The CDR3 reads CASSNLRTSNSYNEQFF. CDR3 DNA sequence: TGTGCCAGCAGTAACCTAAGGACTAGCAATTCCTACAATGAGCAGTTCTTC.

For the CDR3, the DNA is TGTGCCATCAGTGACAAGGGGTCAGGTGGCTACACCTTC. Protein product: CAISDKGSGGYTF. The genes are TRBV10-3 and TRBJ1-2; maybe TRBD1 (5 bases). Germline CDR1 and CDR2: ENHRY and SYGVKD. The CDR3 is made up of 13 amino acids. V lost 3 bases, J lost 7 bases, and 12 bases lay in between.

This clone showed up just once. V gene TRBV11-2 combines with J gene TRBJ1-5, with 7 bases matching TRBD1. Germline V gene sequence: CDR1 SGHAT, CDR2 FQNNGV. The CDR3 is made up of 15 amino acids. With 5 bases clipped from V and 2 bases from J, the junction kept 6 bases outside the gene matches. The CDR3 sequence is CASSKGAYGNQPQHF. The DNA for the CDR3 is TGTGCCAGCAGCAAGGGGGCTTATGGCAATCAGCCCCAGCATTTT. The full variable domain, with the rest looked up from reference TRBV11-2 and TRBJ1-5, is EAGVAQSPRYKIIEKRQSVAFWCNPISGHATLYWYQQILGQGPKLLIQFQNNGVVDDSQLPKDRFSAERLKGVDSTLKIQPAKLEDSAVYLCASSKGAYGNQPQHFGDGTRLSIL.

The CDR3 loop reads CASKPLQGAGELFF. CDR3 sequence (DNA): TGCGCCAGTAAACCCTTACAGGGCGCCGGGGAGCTGTTTTTT. The chain couples TRBV5-1 to TRBJ2-2, with a possible D match to TRBD1 (6 bases). The germline V and J ends were trimmed by 8 bases and 6 bases, with 17 bases remaining between them. Per the germline V gene, CDR1 is SGHRS and CDR2 is YFSETQ. The CDR3 is made up of 14 amino acids.

The genes are TRBV28 and TRBJ1-2; D is possibly TRBD1 (5 bases). The CDR3 sequence is 11 residues long. Germline CDR1 and CDR2: MDHEN and SYDVKM. The ends were cut back, 4 bases at V and 8 bases at J, with 8 bases in the middle. This CDR3 is CASSWGWGYTF. In DNA, the CDR3 is TGTGCCAGCAGTTGGGGCTGGGGCTACACCTTC.

This chain links TRBV5-4 with TRBJ1-4; 9 bases agree with TRBD1. The CDR3 consists of 15 residues. Germline V gene data show CDR1 as SGHNT and CDR2 as YYREEE (reference sequence). V shed 4 bases and J 8 bases; nucleotides not matched to a gene: 9. CDR3 sequence reads: CASSDRDRAREKLFF. CDR3 in DNA: TGTGCCAGCAGCGACCGGGACAGGGCGAGAGAAAAACTGTTTTTT.

This rearrangement joins TRBV7-9 to TRBJ2-3, with TRBD1 identical over 10 bases. This CDR3 contains 15 residues. The junction had 11 bases not matched to a gene; V was cut back by 10 bases and J by 4 bases. Germline V lookup: CDR1 SEHNR, CDR2 FQNEAQ (reference sequence). The CDR3 DNA follows: TGTGCCACCGTCCTCAGGGACAGGGGAGCAGATACGCAGTATTTT. Protein: CATVLRDRGADTQYF.

The chain uses TRBV19 and TRBJ1-5; a possible D gene is TRBD1 (6 bases). In germline, CDR1 is LNHDA, CDR2 SQIVND (reference sequence). The CDR3 covers 14 residues. V was cut by 1 base and J by 7 bases, with 11 bases left in between. CDR3 sequence (DNA): TGTGCCAGTAGTATAGTTGTACAGGGACAGCCCCAGCATTTT. This sequence encodes CASSIVVQGQPQHF.

This chain's CDR3 is CASSQNGQMNTGELFF. CDR3 sequence (DNA): TGTGCCAGCAGCCAGAATGGACAGATGAACACCGGGGAGCTGTTTTTT. The V call is TRBV7-3, the J call TRBJ2-2; TRBD1 is a possible D gene (6 bases). V was pared by 5 bases and J by 1 base, with 14 bases between. Germline CDR1 SGHTA, CDR2 FQGTGA. There are 16 residues in the CDR3.